Shown below are 25 T cell receptor beta chains from a single sample sequenced in a study of Ad26.COV2.S vaccination and SARS-CoV-2 variants. Clones were read by immunoSEQ multiplex PCR, and TCRdb kept only the in-frame ones, dropping some. This table has around 340,000 clones, 80% to 90% appearing once. The treatment: some 19 received Ad26.COV2.S at low or high dose, single or two shots; several received placebo; per-sample allocation not given. Sampling was performed 63 days after the first vaccine or placebo injection. The material sequenced was peripheral blood, taken in a trial of Ad26.COV2.S vaccine versus placebo. The receptors were sampled from a person aged 18-60 years who received the Ad26.COV2.S COVID-19 vaccine or a placebo.

The chain joins TRBV19 to TRBJ1-5; TRBD1 aligns across 12 bases. The V and J ends lost 4 bases and 6 bases, in that order; junction bases with no gene match: 4. The CDR3 is 15 residues long. The V gene's germline CDR1 is LNHDA and CDR2 SQIVND (reference sequence). The DNA of the CDR3 is TGTGCCAGTAGTACCGGGACAGGGGGCTTTCAGCCCCAGCATTTT. Protein product: CASSTGTGGFQPQHF.

The chain employs TRBV27 and TRBJ2-7; D is unclear. V was clipped by 2 bases and J by 1 base, with 9 bases between them. The CDR3 has 14 residues. Germline V gene sequence: CDR1 MNHEY, CDR2 SMNVEV (reference sequence). In nucleotides, the CDR3 is TGTGCCAGCAGTTTAAAGGACGGTTCCTACGAGCAGTACTTC. Translation gives CASSLKDGSYEQYF.

The chain combines TRBV14 with TRBJ2-5; D is undetermined. Per the germline V gene, CDR1 is SGHDN and CDR2 is FVKESK. The V gene lost 1 base and the J gene lost 5 bases, with 8 bases spanning the gap. This CDR3 is 13 amino acids long. The CDR3 nucleotides are TGTGCCAGCAGCCAAGTTCTAGGCGAGACCCAGTACTTC. Translating gives CASSQVLGETQYF.

This sequence joins TRBV9 and TRBJ2-3; 10 bases line up with TRBD2. The CDR3 is made up of 15 amino acids. Germline CDR1 and CDR2: SGDLS and YYNGEE. The V segment lost 2 bases and the J segment 1 base; nucleotides outside the gene matches: 1. The CDR3, as DNA: TGTGCCAGCAGCGTTACTAGCGGGGGCACAGATACGCAGTATTTT. Encoded protein: CASSVTSGGTDTQYF. The variable domain in full, completed from reference TRBV9 and TRBJ2-3, reads DSGVTQTPKHLITATGQRVTLRCSPRSGDLSVYWYQQSLDQGLQFLIQYYNGEERAKGNILERFSAQQFPDLHSELNLSSLELGDSALYFCASSVTSGGTDTQYFGPGTRLTVL.

The CDR3 loop is CASSPGPRETQYF. The CDR3 DNA reads as TGTGCCAGCAGCCCAGGGCCAAGGGAGACCCAGTACTTC. The chain combines TRBV5-6 with TRBJ2-5, with D maybe TRBD1 (5 bases). CDR1 is SGHDT, CDR2 YYEEEE, per germline. The V and J ends lost 4 bases and 5 bases respectively, with 12 bases between them. This CDR3 region has 13 residues.

The gene calls are TRBV10-3 and TRBJ2-4; maybe TRBD1 (6 bases). CDR3 size: 12 residues. Per the germline V gene, CDR1 is ENHRY and CDR2 is SYGVKD. V shed 3 bases and J shed 6 bases, with 6 bases lying between them. CDR3 in amino acids: CAISEQGNIQYF. In DNA, the CDR3 is TGTGCCATCAGTGAACAGGGAAACATTCAGTACTTC.

The chain is built from TRBV12-3 or TRBV12-4 and TRBJ1-6; D is uncertain. CDR3 length: 12 residues. V lost 3 bases, J lost 13 bases, and 10 bases lay in between. CDR3 sequence reads: CASSFYPRPLHF. For the CDR3, the DNA is TGTGCCAGCAGTTTCTACCCCCGGCCCCTCCACTTT.

The chain recombines TRBV30 with TRBJ1-2, with TRBD1 as a possible D gene (5 bases). The CDR3 has 12 residues. Germline CDR1 is GTSNPN and CDR2 is SVGIG (reference sequence). V lost 5 bases, J lost 7 bases, and 14 bases lay in between. CDR3 amino acids: CAWGIGGSGYTF. The CDR3 DNA sequence: TGTGCCTGGGGTATCGGGGGATCTGGCTACACCTTC.

The chain uses TRBV30 and TRBJ2-7; 11 bases match TRBD2. The CDR3 sequence is 14 residues long. The germline CDR1 and CDR2 sequences are GTSNPN and SVGIG (reference sequence). Germline trimming cut 0 bases from V and 2 bases from J; bases unmatched to any gene: 0. The CDR3 DNA follows: TGTGCCTGGAGTGTACTAGCGGGAGCCTACGAGCAGTACTTC. Protein sequence: CAWSVLAGAYEQYF.

This clone was observed a few times. This chain uses TRBV19 with TRBJ2-3, with TRBD1 matching over 7 bases. J was trimmed by 3 bases and V by 1 base; bases with no gene match: 7. This CDR3 spans 16 amino acids. Germline V lookup: CDR1 LNHDA, CDR2 SQIVND (reference sequence). The CDR3 is CASSIVPGGRTDTQYF. The CDR3 DNA follows: TGTGCCAGTAGTATAGTTCCAGGGGGAAGAACAGATACGCAGTATTTT.

The chain has TRBV4-2 and TRBJ2-1, with 7 bases that match TRBD2. The CDR3 contains 15 residues. Germline CDR1 and CDR2: LGHNA and YNFKEQ. J lost 4 bases, V lost 3 bases, and 6 bases had no gene match. The CDR3: CASSQEPGGYNEQFF. The CDR3 bases are TGTGCCAGCAGCCAGGAACCGGGAGGTTACAATGAGCAGTTCTTC.

V gene TRBV18 combines with J gene TRBJ1-4, with D tentatively TRBD1 (5 bases). This CDR3 is built from 15 residues. Germline loops: CDR1 KGHSH, CDR2 LQKENI. The V end was cut by 5 bases, the J end by 8 bases, with 18 bases between. The DNA for the CDR3 is TGTGCCAGCTCATCCGGGTGGGGGACTGAGGAAAAACTGTTTTTT. As protein: CASSSGWGTEEKLFF.

The DNA for the CDR3 is TGTGCCAGCAGGGGTAACCCCGGGGAGCTGTTTTTT. Translated: CASRGNPGELFF. J is TRBJ2-2 and V is TRBV3-1 (or the pseudogene TRBV3-2), with D uncertain. Trimming stripped 6 bases from V and 6 bases from J, with 8 bases between. The CDR3 runs 12 residues. The germline V gene encodes CDR1 LGHDT and CDR2 YNNKEL (reference sequence).

J is TRBJ1-5 and V is TRBV11-2; D is undetermined. This CDR3 has 13 residues. Germline V gene sequence: CDR1 SGHAT, CDR2 FQNNGV. V lost 2 bases and J 6 bases, leaving 8 bases between the germline ends. CDR3 sequence: CASSLTAGQPQHF. DNA for the CDR3: TGTGCCAGCAGCTTAACCGCGGGTCAGCCCCAGCATTTT.

This sequence joins TRBV5-4 and TRBJ2-7; 11 nucleotides line up with TRBD1. The V gene end was trimmed by 4 bases and the J gene end by 6 bases; junction bases not matched to a gene: 0. Germline assignment: CDR1 SGHNT and CDR2 YYREEE (reference sequence). This CDR3 spans 12 amino acids. The CDR3 sequence is CASSGTGGEQYF. DNA for the CDR3: TGTGCCAGCAGCGGGACAGGGGGCGAGCAGTACTTC. Full variable domain (remainder filled in from reference TRBV5-4 and TRBJ2-7): ETGVTQSPTHLIKTRGQQVTLRCSSQSGHNTVSWYQQALGQGPQFIFQYYREEENGRGNFPPRFSGLQFPNYSSELNVNALELDDSALYLCASSGTGGEQYFGPGTRLTVT.

The chain has TRBV5-8 and TRBJ2-7; 7 nucleotides agree with TRBD1. Germline V lookup: CDR1 SGHTS, CDR2 YDEGEE. CDR3 length equals 13 residues. V lost 4 bases and J lost 4; bases outside the gene matches: 5. The CDR3 DNA is TGTGCCAGCAGCCCGGGACAGCTTTACGAGCAGTACTTC. Protein: CASSPGQLYEQYF.

V usage is TRBV5-1 and J usage is TRBJ1-1; 9 bases are shared with TRBD1. J was trimmed by 6 bases and V by 1 base; bases with no gene match: 7. Germline V gene sequence: CDR1 SGHRS, CDR2 YFSETQ. The CDR3 covers 15 residues. The CDR3 protein is CASSLSPGTGSEAFF. The CDR3 nucleotides read TGCGCCAGCAGCTTGAGTCCCGGGACAGGGTCTGAAGCTTTCTTT. Full variable domain (outside the CDR3, taken from reference TRBV5-1 and TRBJ1-1): KAGVTQTPRYLIKTRGQQVTLSCSPISGHRSVSWYQQTPGQGLQFLFEYFSETQRNKGNFPGRFSGRQFSNSRSEMNVSTLELGDSALYLCASSLSPGTGSEAFFGQGTRLTVV.

This chain uses TRBV7-3 with TRBJ2-1, with a possible D match to TRBD2 (6 bases). CDR3 length: 14 residues. Germline CDR1 and CDR2: SGHTA and FQGTGA. Trimming took off 2 bases at V and 6 bases at J, with 11 bases between the two ends. The CDR3: CASSLQSGGNEQFF. As DNA, the CDR3 is TGTGCCAGCAGCTTACAATCCGGGGGCAATGAGCAGTTCTTC.

V and J are TRBV27 and TRBJ1-6; tentative D call: TRBD1 (5 bases). The CDR3 runs 16 residues. V was pared by 0 bases and J by 7 bases, with 13 bases between. Germline assignment: CDR1 MNHEY and CDR2 SMNVEV (reference sequence). CDR3 nucleotides: TGTGCCAGCAGTTTATCCTCAGGGCTTGGGAATTCACCCCTCCACTTT. As protein: CASSLSSGLGNSPLHF.

This rearrangement joins TRBV19 to TRBJ2-1, with 10 nucleotides matching TRBD1. Trimming took 3 bases from V and 9 from J; bases not matched to a gene: 8. The CDR3 runs 15 residues. CDR1 LNHDA and CDR2 SQIVND come from the germline V gene (reference sequence). DNA of the CDR3: TGTGCCAGTAGTATGAGGGGACAGGGGATTACTGAGCAGTTCTTC. Translation gives CASSMRGQGITEQFF.

This clone was recorded once. The rearrangement joins TRBV5-6 to TRBJ2-5; D possibly corresponds to TRBD1 (5 bases). Per the germline V gene, CDR1 is SGHDT and CDR2 is YYEEEE. V was cut by 2 bases and J by 2 bases, with 7 bases left in between. The CDR3 is 13 amino acids. The CDR3 DNA follows: TGTGCCAGCAGCTTAAAGGGGCAAGAGACCCAGTACTTC. Translating gives CASSLKGQETQYF.

The rearrangement joins TRBV6-2 or TRBV6-3 to TRBJ2-7; D could derive from TRBD1 or TRBD2 (5 bases each). V was shortened by 0 bases and J by 1 base, with 10 bases between the two germline ends. This CDR3 comprises 15 residues. Germline V gives CDR1 MNHEY, CDR2 SVGEGT. The CDR3 nucleotides are TGTGCCAGCAGTTACTCCGGGACGGGTTCCTACGAGCAGTACTTC. As protein: CASSYSGTGSYEQYF.

This chain joins TRBV30 and TRBJ1-2, with a tentative D call TRBD1 (5 bases). V lost 7 bases and J lost 4, with 22 bases in between. Per germline, CDR1 GTSNPN and CDR2 SVGIG (reference sequence). The CDR3 runs to 15 residues. The CDR3 loop reads CAYEIRGGLGYGYTF. CDR3 DNA: TGTGCCTACGAAATCCGGGGCGGACTCGGCTATGGCTACACCTTC.

This clone showed up just once. The genes are TRBV11-2 and TRBJ2-5; 9 nucleotides align to TRBD1. The CDR3 totals 13 residues. The V gene end was trimmed by 8 bases and the J gene end by 2 bases; junction bases not matched to a gene: 3. The V gene's germline CDR1 is SGHAT and CDR2 FQNNGV. In DNA form, the CDR3 reads TGTGCCAGCTTGGGACAGGGACAAGAGACCCAGTACTTC. This translates into CASLGQGQETQYF. Filled out from reference TRBV11-2 and TRBJ2-5, the complete variable domain reads EAGVAQSPRYKIIEKRQSVAFWCNPISGHATLYWYQQILGQGPKLLIQFQNNGVVDDSQLPKDRFSAERLKGVDSTLKIQPAKLEDSAVYLCASLGQGQETQYFGPGTRLLVL.

This chain uses TRBV3-1 (or the pseudogene TRBV3-2) with TRBJ1-6; 8 positions agree with TRBD1. Trimming removed 4 bases from V and 3 bases from J; junction bases left unmatched: 2. Germline assignment: CDR1 LGHDT and CDR2 YNNKEL (reference sequence). This CDR3 contains 15 residues. The CDR3 DNA reads TGTGCCAGCAGCCGAGGACAGGGCTATAATTCACCCCTCCACTTT. Translating gives CASSRGQGYNSPLHF.